These 11 T cell receptor beta chains share one sample of origin, sequenced in a study of cytomegalovirus exposure and HLA in healthy donors. Amplification used 60 Vbeta primers and 13 Jbeta primers. The method was immunoSEQ multiplex PCR; TCRdb's version includes in-frame clones alone and lacks a portion of them. The sample has over 70,000 clones, approximately 80% seen once. The source material was PBMCs. Receptors were obtained from a man aged 50 or older in good health and CMV-seropositive.

The genes are TRBV7-2 and TRBJ1-5; no clear D gene. V was shortened by 0 bases and J by 1 base, with 7 bases between the two germline ends. CDR3 length equals 15 residues. Germline CDR1 reads SGHTA; CDR2 reads FQGNSA. The CDR3 coding sequence is TGTGCCAGCAGCTTAGCGTGGGCAAGCAATCAGCCCCAGCATTTT. It is translated as CASSLAWASNQPQHF.

This clone showed up just a few times. The chain recombines TRBV10-1 with TRBJ2-1; 9 bases align to TRBD2. The V gene's germline CDR1 is WNHNN and CDR2 SYGVQD (reference sequence). The trim removed 3 bases at V and 7 bases at J, leaving 1 base unmatched. The CDR3 runs 13 residues. DNA of the CDR3: TGCGCCAGCAGTGACACTAGCGGGAATGAGCAGTTCTTC. Its translation: CASSDTSGNEQFF.

CDR3 DNA sequence: TGTGCCAGCAGTGCTCGACAGGGGAGCTTGTCTGGAAACACCATATATTTT. Its protein is CASSARQGSLSGNTIYF. V is TRBV6-1 and J is TRBJ1-3; TRBD1 aligns across 8 bases. V lost 4 bases to trimming and J lost 1 base; unmatched junction nucleotides: 9. This CDR3 region has 17 residues. Germline V gives CDR1 MNHNS, CDR2 SASEGT.

The chain couples TRBV9 to TRBJ2-7; TRBD2 aligns across 11 bases. V lost 3 bases, J lost 2 bases, and 4 bases stayed unmatched. The CDR3 runs to 15 residues. Germline V gene sequence: CDR1 SGDLS, CDR2 YYNGEE. CDR3 amino acids: CASSAGLAEAYEQYF. The CDR3 bases are TGTGCCAGCAGCGCGGGACTAGCGGAAGCCTACGAGCAGTACTTC.

This clone turned up a few times. The V gene is TRBV19, the J gene TRBJ1-2, with D possibly matching TRBD1 (6 bases). Trimming removed 9 bases from V and 4 bases from J, with 18 bases in between. The CDR3 runs to 14 residues. Germline loops: CDR1 LNHDA, CDR2 SQIVND (reference sequence). CDR3: CASEVWGLGYGYTF. CDR3 in DNA: TGTGCCAGCGAGGTTTGGGGGCTCGGCTATGGCTACACCTTC.

The table lists this clone with a few counts. This sample includes further DNA sequences coding for the same CDR3. The chain couples TRBV5-6 to TRBJ2-2; 9 nucleotides align to TRBD2. V trimming: 4 bases; J trimming: 3 bases; junction bases outside the gene matches: 10. This CDR3 has 17 amino acids. Germline V CDR1 and CDR2: SGHDT, YYEEEE. This chain's CDR3 is CASSTITSGYHTGELFF. The CDR3 bases are TGTGCCAGCAGCACCATCACTAGCGGGTATCACACCGGGGAGCTGTTTTTT.

This clone has just a few counts. The chain combines TRBV4-1 with TRBJ2-3; 10 bases align to TRBD2. This CDR3 is 18 amino acids long. The V and J ends lost 4 bases and 1 base, in that order; junction bases with no gene match: 11. The germline gives CDR1 MGHRA, CDR2 YSYEKL. The CDR3 DNA reads TGCGCCAGCAGCCGTATCAAGCGGGAGGGCGCTGGCACAGATACGCAGTATTTT. This encodes CASSRIKREGAGTDTQYF.

The chain joins TRBV30 to TRBJ1-3; D might be TRBD1 (6 bases). Trimming took off 5 bases at V and 3 bases at J, with 11 bases between the two ends. The germline gives CDR1 GTSNPN, CDR2 SVGIG (reference sequence). This CDR3 contains 13 residues. CDR3 protein: CAWSRGGGNTIYF. The CDR3 nucleotides read TGTGCCTGGTCCAGGGGTGGTGGAAACACCATATATTTT.

The J gene is TRBJ2-1, the V gene TRBV9; no reliable D call. The CDR3 consists of 10 residues. Germline V gene lookup returns CDR1 SGDLS and CDR2 YYNGEE. V was pared by 6 bases and J by 8 bases, with 6 bases between. This chain's CDR3 is CASNRDEQFF. DNA of the CDR3: TGTGCCAGCAATCGGGATGAGCAGTTCTTC.

The rearrangement links TRBV9 to TRBJ2-2; possibly TRBD2 for D (5 bases). The germline gives CDR1 SGDLS, CDR2 YYNGEE. This CDR3 contains 15 residues. Trimming cost V 6 bases and J 3 bases, with 15 bases left between them. The CDR3 is CASNKREVDTGELFF. As DNA, the CDR3 is TGTGCCAGCAATAAGAGGGAAGTTGACACCGGGGAGCTGTTTTTT.

The CDR3 DNA is TGTGCCATCAGTGGTACAGGCAACAATGAGCAGTTCTTC. It is translated as CAISGTGNNEQFF. The genes are TRBV10-3 and TRBJ2-1; possible D gene TRBD1, 5 bases. The CDR3 spans 13 residues. V lost 4 bases, J lost 5 bases, and 9 bases lay in between. Germline-derived CDR1 and CDR2 are ENHRY and SYGVKD.